These 28 T cell receptor beta chains originate from one sample sequenced in a study of blood T cells in healthy people across ages. Next came a second PCR, run for about 6 to 12 cycles, which used a sample-barcoded 5' primer along with a J-beta primer mix. TCRdb reanalysed the 5' RACE reads using MiXCR and keeps one entry per CDR3 protein. The table includes around 1.5 million distinct CDR3 sequences, 34% detected once. Sequencing was performed on blood. The receptor source for this set is a woman in her thirties in good health.

In DNA, the CDR3 is TGTGCCAGCAGCTTATTCTCTAGGACTAGCCCCCGGGAGCAGTACTTC. It translates to CASSLFSRTSPREQYF. The V and J genes are TRBV7-2 and TRBJ2-5, with 8 bases lining up with TRBD2. In germline, CDR1 is SGHTA, CDR2 FQGNSA. CDR3 size: 16 residues. V dropped 2 bases and J dropped 11; count of bases not matched to a gene: 16.

In this sample, this clonotype turned up many times. The V call is TRBV7-2, the J call TRBJ2-1, with D uncertain. The CDR3 has 13 amino acids. V gave up 2 bases and J gave up 1 base, with 3 bases separating them. In germline, CDR1 is SGHTA, CDR2 FQGNSA. The CDR3 region is CASSLISYNEQFF. CDR3 nucleotides: TGTGCCAGCAGCTTAATTTCCTACAATGAGCAGTTCTTC.

The sample holds a few counts of this clonotype. The V and J genes are TRBV29-1 and TRBJ2-3; perhaps TRBD1 as D (6 bases). V was clipped by 0 bases and J by 6 bases, with 10 bases between them. This CDR3 region has 13 residues. Germline V lookup: CDR1 SQVTM, CDR2 ANQGSEA. The DNA for the CDR3 is TGCAGCGTTGAAGATTACAGGGAGGATACGCAGTATTTT. This encodes CSVEDYREDTQYF.

The CDR3 DNA follows: TGTGCCTGGAGTGCACAGGGTCGGACAGATACGCAGTATTTT. Translation gives CAWSAQGRTDTQYF. The chain is built from TRBV30 and TRBJ2-3; D might be TRBD1 (6 bases). There are 14 residues in the CDR3. The germline V gene has CDR1 GTSNPN and CDR2 SVGIG (reference sequence). The ends were cut back, 1 base at V and 3 bases at J, with 11 bases in the middle.

With regard to this clonotype: At one of its ends the junction is not consistent with the germline gene, which may arise from a read error. The chain has TRBV7-9 and TRBJ1-2, with TRBD1 matching 9 bases. Germline loops: CDR1 SEHNR, CDR2 FQNEAQ (reference sequence). The CDR3 extends over 15 amino acids. Written as DNA, the CDR3 is TGTGCCAGCAGCTTAGCGGACAGGGGTTCCTATGGCCACACCTTC. Amino acids: CASSLADRGSYGHTF.

The rearrangement uses TRBV7-2 and TRBJ2-1; no firm D call. This CDR3 has 14 amino acids. Germline V gives CDR1 SGHTA, CDR2 FQGNSA. The germline V and J ends were trimmed by 5 bases and 7 bases, with 15 bases remaining between them. As DNA, the CDR3 is TGTGCCAGCAGCCGGCGCGCGGCCGGAAATGAGCAGTTCTTC. This encodes CASSRRAAGNEQFF.

V usage is TRBV2 and J usage is TRBJ2-3; D may match TRBD1 or TRBD2 (6 bases each). This CDR3 has 17 residues. Trimming took 5 bases from V and 0 from J, leaving 18 bases between them. Looked up from germline, CDR1 is SNHLY and CDR2 is FYNNEI. CDR3: CASSRRRGLGSTDTQYF. For the CDR3, the DNA is TGTGCCAGCAGTCGACGCCGGGGGCTCGGTAGCACAGATACGCAGTATTTT.

This clonotype was seen many times. The chain links TRBV4-2 to TRBJ2-1; 13 bases fit TRBD2. The CDR3 length is 19 residues. CDR1 is LGHNA, CDR2 YNFKEQ, per germline. Trimming cost V 4 bases and J 3 bases; bases outside gene matches: 12. CDR3 sequence reads: CASSPRETSGGQYYNEQFF. The CDR3 DNA reads TGTGCCAGCAGCCCTCGTGAGACTAGCGGGGGGCAATACTACAATGAGCAGTTCTTC.

The chain uses TRBV12-3 or TRBV12-4 and TRBJ1-2; no clear D. The CDR3 runs 15 residues. With 7 bases removed from V and 2 bases from J, the gap between germline ends came to 17 bases. CDR3 DNA: TGTGCCAGCACCCTTTCCCGTTTCTGGAACTATGGCTACACCTTC. Translating gives CASTLSRFWNYGYTF.

The chain combines TRBV12-3 or TRBV12-4 with TRBJ2-7, with 8 bases aligning to TRBD2. The CDR3 contains 14 residues. V shed 6 bases and J 0 bases; nucleotides not matched to a gene: 4. The CDR3 region is CASSCGGISYEQYF. The CDR3 nucleotides read TGTGCCAGCAGCTGCGGGGGGATCTCCTACGAGCAGTACTTC.

This sequence joins TRBV6-5 and TRBJ2-7; no clear D. The germline V gene has CDR1 MNHEY and CDR2 SVGAGI. The CDR3 covers 12 residues. Deletions cut 5 bases from V and 7 bases from J, with 12 bases between. This chain's CDR3 is CASSRKLGEQYF. The CDR3 DNA reads as TGTGCCAGCAGTCGAAAATTAGGAGAGCAGTACTTC.

The chain is built from TRBV5-1 and TRBJ1-1; a weak D match, TRBD1 (5 bases). This CDR3 has 15 amino acids. Germline V gene sequence: CDR1 SGHRS, CDR2 YFSETQ. V gave up 0 bases and J gave up 4 bases, with 13 bases separating them. CDR3 amino acids: CASSLVLAGGTEAFF. CDR3 sequence (DNA): TGCGCCAGCAGCTTGGTTTTGGCCGGGGGCACTGAAGCTTTCTTT.

This chain links TRBV12-3 or TRBV12-4 with TRBJ1-5; D is perhaps TRBD1 (5 bases). The V end lost 2 bases, the J end lost 15 bases, and 17 bases lay between the germline ends. The CDR3 has 13 residues. Written as DNA, the CDR3 is TGTGCCAGCAGTTTATTATATGGGGACTTACCGCATTTT. This gives the protein CASSLLYGDLPHF.

This sequence joins TRBV10-3 and TRBJ2-7, with 8 bases fitting TRBD2. Germline V gene lookup returns CDR1 ENHRY and CDR2 SYGVKD. Trimming removed 3 bases from V and 5 bases from J; junction bases left unmatched: 15. This CDR3 contains 17 residues. The CDR3 loop reads CAISDPSRGGTSNEQYF. In DNA, the CDR3 is TGTGCCATCAGTGATCCCAGCCGGGGGGGCACGTCCAACGAGCAGTACTTC.

The chain employs TRBV29-1 and TRBJ1-2; D is ambiguous. Germline assignment: CDR1 SQVTM and CDR2 ANQGSEA. The V end lost 7 bases, the J end lost 0 bases, and 12 bases lay between the germline ends. CDR3 length: 13 residues. As DNA, the CDR3 is TGCAGCGCCACGGGCGGTCCTAACTATGGCTACACCTTC. Its translation is CSATGGPNYGYTF.

The rearrangement links TRBV5-1 to TRBJ1-1, with TRBD1 as a possible D gene (6 bases). Trimming stripped 0 bases from V and 2 bases from J, with 11 bases between. This CDR3 contains 15 residues. Germline V gene lookup returns CDR1 SGHRS and CDR2 YFSETQ. CDR3 sequence reads: CASSLGQGFNTEAFF. In nucleotides, the CDR3 is TGCGCCAGCAGCTTGGGGCAGGGGTTCAACACTGAAGCTTTCTTT.

V is TRBV20-1 and J is TRBJ2-5, with TRBD2 identical over 8 bases. This CDR3 is 14 amino acids long. V gave up 5 bases and J gave up 1 base; unmatched junction bases: 6. Germline CDR1 and CDR2: DFQATT and SNEGSKA (reference sequence). The CDR3 DNA reads TGCAGTGCTCCCGAGCGGGGGCCCCAAGAGACCCAGTACTTC. This sequence encodes CSAPERGPQETQYF.

The V and J genes are TRBV12-3 or TRBV12-4 and TRBJ1-5; D remains unclear. V was shortened by 6 bases and J by 2 bases, with 8 bases between the two germline ends. The CDR3 has 13 residues. The CDR3 sequence is CASRVMGNQPQHF. CDR3 nucleotide sequence: TGTGCCAGCAGGGTGATGGGCAATCAGCCCCAGCATTTT.

This clonotype was seen more than once but under ten times. This chain uses TRBV7-2 with TRBJ1-5; a possible D gene is TRBD1 (5 bases). Germline V CDR1 and CDR2: SGHTA, FQGNSA. V dropped 2 bases and J dropped 4 bases, with 12 bases sitting between them. CDR3 length equals 15 residues. The CDR3 loop is CASSLSGRVNQPQHF. CDR3 DNA: TGTGCCAGCAGCTTAAGCGGCAGGGTGAATCAGCCCCAGCATTTT.

The chain uses TRBV10-3 and TRBJ2-7, with 9 positions matching TRBD2. Losses at the gene ends were 2 bases for V and 3 bases for J; bases not matched to a gene: 5. Germline loops: CDR1 ENHRY, CDR2 SYGVKD. This CDR3 has 15 residues. The DNA of the CDR3 is TGTGCCATCAGTGAGGATAGCGGGAGTTTCTACGAGCAGTACTTC. It codes for CAISEDSGSFYEQYF.

The chain joins TRBV9 to TRBJ2-3; 7 bases line up with TRBD1. This CDR3 has 17 amino acids. Trimming removed 4 bases from V and 4 bases from J; junction bases left unmatched: 15. Per germline, CDR1 SGDLS and CDR2 YYNGEE. The DNA of the CDR3 is TGTGCCAGCAGCCCAGCTGGGACAGCCGTATCCGCAGATACGCAGTATTTT. This sequence encodes CASSPAGTAVSADTQYF.

The V call is TRBV20-1, the J call TRBJ2-2; TRBD2 agrees at 10 bases. Germline V gene lookup returns CDR1 DFQATT and CDR2 SNEGSKA (reference sequence). CDR3 length equals 15 residues. The ends lost 3 bases at V and 6 bases at J; junction bases unmatched: 7. CDR3 coding DNA: TGCAGTGCTAGCTCTAGCGGGAGAGGCGCCGGGGAGCTGTTTTTT. It yields the protein CSASSSGRGAGELFF.

This clonotype showed up just a few times. V usage is TRBV28 and J usage is TRBJ2-7, with TRBD2 matching over 9 bases. Germline lookup yields CDR1 MDHEN and CDR2 SYDVKM. Unmatched junction bases numbered 8, after V lost 3 bases and J lost 2 bases. The CDR3 consists of 16 residues. The CDR3 is CASSLPGTSLTYEQYF. CDR3 in DNA: TGTGCCAGCAGTTTGCCCGGGACTAGCCTTACCTACGAGCAGTACTTC. Using reference TRBV28 and TRBJ2-7 for the parts outside the CDR3, the full variable domain is DVKVTQSSRYLVKRTGEKVFLECVQDMDHENMFWYRQDPGLGLRLIYFSYDVKMKEKGDIPEGYSVSREKKERFSLILESASTNQTSMYLCASSLPGTSLTYEQYFGPGTRLTVT.

A few counts support this clonotype. The V and J genes are TRBV27 and TRBJ1-4; perhaps TRBD1 as D (5 bases). Germline V gives CDR1 MNHEY, CDR2 SMNVEV (reference sequence). The CDR3 contains 14 residues. Trimming left V 5 bases short and J 6 bases short, with 13 bases between. CDR3 bases: TGTGCCAGCAGTGCCCGGGACCTAGATGAAAAACTGTTTTTT. As protein: CASSARDLDEKLFF.

The chain couples TRBV3-1 to TRBJ2-4, with no clear D. The CDR3 length is 18 residues. CDR1 and CDR2 (germline): LGHDT, YNNKEL (reference sequence). V shed 3 bases and J shed 0 bases, with 18 bases lying between them. Here the CDR3 DNA reads TGTGCCAGCAGCCACAGGCCCCCAACTGAGACAGCCAAAAACATTCAGTACTTC. Translating it yields CASSHRPPTETAKNIQYF.

The sample holds one count of this clonotype. Likely a read error: the CDR3 ends without its conserved phenylalanine or tryptophan. The chain links TRBV24-1 to TRBJ1-2, with 12 bases aligning to TRBD1. The ends lost 4 bases at V and 6 bases at J; junction bases unmatched: 5. Germline V gene sequence: CDR1 KGHDR, CDR2 SFDVKD. This CDR3 is built from 15 residues. Written as DNA, the CDR3 is TGTGCCACCAGTGAAGGGACAGGGGGCGTGGATGGCTACACCGTC. Protein: CATSEGTGGVDGYTV.

The chain links TRBV2 to TRBJ1-2; weak D call: TRBD1 (5 bases). The V end was cut by 6 bases, the J end by 4 bases, with 15 bases between. The CDR3 sequence is 14 residues long. Per the germline V gene, CDR1 is SNHLY and CDR2 is FYNNEI. The CDR3 DNA sequence: TGTGCCAGCAGGCCCTCGAGGGGTAGCTATGGCTACACCTTC. Translating gives CASRPSRGSYGYTF.

This clonotype was counted only a few times. J is TRBJ2-7 and V is TRBV29-1; D is undetermined. CDR1 SQVTM and CDR2 ANQGSEA come from the germline V gene. This CDR3 contains 15 residues. The germline V and J ends were trimmed by 0 bases and 6 bases, with 18 bases remaining between them. Written as DNA, the CDR3 is TGCAGCGTTGAAGATCCGGACGACCTTCCGGCCGAGCAGTACTTC. As protein: CSVEDPDDLPAEQYF.